Listed here are 32 T cell receptor beta chains from one sample, sequenced in a study of naive and memory T cell subsets. Notes on the study in general: Naive repertoires, especially CD8, held a few larger clonotypes, possibly memory cells re-expressing CD45RA.

Both TRBC1 and TRBC2 were covered by a beta constant-region primer of two equimolar oligonucleotides. Ligated cDNA was amplified by four rounds of PCR with nested alpha and beta constant-region primers and SP2. TCRdb itself ran the UMI-ligation and nested PCR reads through MiXCR, one entry per CDR3 protein. The sample yields 90,000 to 120,000 distinct CDR3 sequences, about 14% seen once. What these receptors recognize is not known. Sequencing was carried out using naive CD8+ T cells from blood. The receptors were sampled from a human donor in good health.

This clonotype was picked up many times. The chain combines TRBV7-9 with TRBJ2-5; tentative D call: TRBD1 (5 bases). There are 16 residues in the CDR3. Germline CDR1 is SEHNR and CDR2 is FQNEAQ (reference sequence). V lost 4 bases and J lost 4, with 19 bases in between. The CDR3 sequence is CASSSPLDSYGETQYF. CDR3 in DNA: TGTGCCAGCAGCTCCCCTCTAGACAGTTACGGAGAGACCCAGTACTTC.

This clonotype was seen repeatedly, ten times or more. The gene calls are TRBV6-5 and TRBJ2-5, with no clear D. This CDR3 spans 10 amino acids. Per germline, CDR1 MNHEY and CDR2 SVGAGI. The germline V and J ends were trimmed by 9 bases and 2 bases, with 4 bases remaining between them. The CDR3 DNA reads TGTGCCAGAGGGCAAGAGACCCAGTACTTC. Translating it yields CARGQETQYF.

The V gene is TRBV12-3 or TRBV12-4, the J gene TRBJ2-5; possible D gene TRBD1, 6 bases. The CDR3 extends over 15 amino acids. Trimming removed 7 bases from V and 5 bases from J, with 20 bases in between. CDR3 sequence: CASNEGRGGFETQYF. CDR3 DNA sequence: TGTGCCAGCAATGAGGGGAGAGGGGGTTTCGAGACCCAGTACTTC.

V usage is TRBV7-9 and J usage is TRBJ1-5, with D possibly being TRBD1 (5 bases). CDR1 and CDR2 (germline): SEHNR, FQNEAQ (reference sequence). V lost 0 bases to trimming and J lost 7 bases, with 16 bases between them. The CDR3 loop spans 16 amino acids. CDR3 loop: CASSLAVGRREQPQHF. CDR3 sequence (DNA): TGTGCCAGCAGCTTAGCTGTGGGACGTAGGGAGCAGCCCCAGCATTTT.

The V gene is TRBV7-3, the J gene TRBJ2-3; no reliable D call. Deletions cut 5 bases from V and 2 bases from J, with 26 bases between. The CDR3 has 19 amino acids. Germline V gives CDR1 SGHTA, CDR2 FQGTGA. The CDR3 bases are TGTGCCAGCAGCAACGGACCAACCCTGCTCAATAAATCCACAGATACGCAGTATTTT. Its translation: CASSNGPTLLNKSTDTQYF.

The rearrangement uses TRBV5-6 and TRBJ2-2; 12 positions agree with TRBD2. Losses at the gene ends were 7 bases for V and 5 bases for J; bases not matched to a gene: 18. CDR3 length: 19 residues. CDR1 and CDR2 (germline): SGHDT, YYEEEE. This CDR3 is CASGDLGLAGGPRTGELFF. CDR3 nucleotide sequence: TGTGCCAGCGGTGACCTAGGCCTAGCGGGAGGGCCAAGGACCGGGGAGCTGTTTTTT.

There are many counts of this clonotype. The rearrangement uses TRBV6-5 and TRBJ2-5; weak D call: TRBD2 (7 bases). V was shortened by 5 bases and J by 5 bases, with 18 bases between the two germline ends. The CDR3 totals 15 residues. Germline V gene lookup returns CDR1 MNHEY and CDR2 SVGAGI. Written as DNA, the CDR3 is TGTGCCAGCAGTCCCCCGGGGGGCCCCCAGGAGACCCAGTACTTC. Residues: CASSPPGGPQETQYF.

The J gene is TRBJ2-2, the V gene TRBV20-1; the D is unclear. Germline-derived CDR1 and CDR2 are DFQATT and SNEGSKA (reference sequence). The CDR3 has 16 residues. Trimming pared 0 bases from V and 0 bases from J, leaving 11 bases between. Here the CDR3 DNA reads TGCAGTGCTAGAGATCTATATTCATCGAACACCGGGGAGCTGTTTTTT. It encodes CSARDLYSSNTGELFF.

The rearrangement links TRBV6-6 to TRBJ2-1; 8 bases match TRBD2. This CDR3 region has 14 residues. CDR1 and CDR2 from the germline V gene are MNHNY and SVGAGI (reference sequence). The V segment lost 7 bases and the J segment 6 bases; nucleotides outside the gene matches: 8. The CDR3, as DNA: TGTGCCAGCACGGGGGGGAACTTTGTCAATGAGCAGTTCTTC. Its translation is CASTGGNFVNEQFF.

CDR3 sequence: CASSIQRAGEQYF. The CDR3 bases are TGTGCCAGCAGCATCCAGCGGGCTGGCGAGCAGTACTTC. V is TRBV13 and J is TRBJ2-7, with a tentative D call TRBD2 (6 bases). The CDR3 totals 13 residues. The germline CDR1 and CDR2 sequences are PRHDT and FYEKMQ (reference sequence). The V and J ends lost 5 bases and 6 bases respectively, with 14 bases between them.

This clonotype turned up a few times. V gene TRBV9 combines with J gene TRBJ2-5; TRBD2 might be the D (5 bases). Trimming took 5 bases from V and 4 from J, leaving 9 bases between them. CDR3 size: 12 residues. Germline V CDR1 and CDR2: SGDLS, YYNGEE. For the CDR3, the DNA is TGTGCCAGCAGTGGACTGTTAGAGACCCAGTACTTC. Translating it yields CASSGLLETQYF.

The table lists this clonotype with a few counts. V usage is TRBV27 and J usage is TRBJ2-3; D remains unclear. There are 13 residues in the CDR3. Trimming removed 3 bases from V and 3 bases from J, with 7 bases in between. Per the germline V gene, CDR1 is MNHEY and CDR2 is SMNVEV (reference sequence). The CDR3 is CASSFGWTDTQYF. CDR3 sequence (DNA): TGTGCCAGCAGTTTCGGGTGGACAGATACGCAGTATTTT.

Within the sample, this clonotype is medium-sized. V gene TRBV15 combines with J gene TRBJ2-5; 11 bases fit TRBD1. Per germline, CDR1 LNHNV and CDR2 YYDKDF (reference sequence). The CDR3 has 14 residues. The J segment lost 3 bases and the V segment lost 4 bases, leaving 1 base of the junction unmatched. The chain's CDR3 is CATSMGQGEETQYF. The CDR3 DNA reads TGTGCCACCAGCATGGGACAGGGGGAAGAGACCCAGTACTTC. Using reference TRBV15 and TRBJ2-5 for the parts outside the CDR3, the full variable domain is DAMVIQNPRYQVTQFGKPVTLSCSQTLNHNVMYWYQQKSSQAPKLLFHYYDKDFNNEADTPDNFQSRRPNTSFCFLDIRSPGLGDTAMYLCATSMGQGEETQYFGPGTRLLVL.

This clonotype has a handful of counts. CDR3 sequence reads: CATSHPTSGRVADTQYF. The CDR3 DNA reads as TGTGCCACCAGTCATCCGACTAGCGGGAGAGTAGCAGATACGCAGTATTTT. The J gene is TRBJ2-3, the V gene TRBV24-1; 12 positions agree with TRBD2. Germline V gene data show CDR1 as KGHDR and CDR2 as SFDVKD. This CDR3 contains 17 residues. V dropped 6 bases and J dropped 4; count of bases not matched to a gene: 10.

This clonotype was counted a few times. The chain links TRBV12-3 or TRBV12-4 to TRBJ1-1, with D perhaps matching TRBD1 (5 bases). The V gene lost 6 bases and the J gene lost 7 bases, with 9 bases spanning the gap. This CDR3 has 11 amino acids. The CDR3 nucleotides read TGTGCCAGCAGCCCGGACATTGAAGCTTTCTTT. Translating it yields CASSPDIEAFF.

The chain combines TRBV7-2 with TRBJ2-3; D could derive from TRBD1 or TRBD2 (5 bases each). CDR3 length: 15 residues. Germline-derived CDR1 and CDR2 are SGHTA and FQGNSA. V dropped 5 bases and J dropped 2 bases, with 14 bases sitting between them. The CDR3: CASSVPRGATDTQYF. For the CDR3, the DNA is TGTGCCAGCAGCGTGCCTAGAGGGGCCACAGATACGCAGTATTTT.

This clonotype was counted between two and nine times. CDR3 loop: CASISTGEQFF. DNA for the CDR3: TGTGCCAGCATCTCGACAGGCGAGCAGTTCTTC. The V and J genes are TRBV6-5 and TRBJ2-1; D perhaps matches TRBD1 (6 bases). The CDR3 spans 11 residues. V was cut by 7 bases and J by 10 bases, with 11 bases left in between. CDR1 MNHEY and CDR2 SVGAGI come from the germline V gene.

In its sample, this clonotype was seen a few times. The V and J genes are TRBV2 and TRBJ2-1; D gene uncertain. Germline assignment: CDR1 SNHLY and CDR2 FYNNEI. Between the trimmed V and J ends, which lost 3 bases and 3 bases, there was a span of 12 bases. This CDR3 has 15 amino acids. CDR3 DNA sequence: TGTGCCAGCAGTGAGCAGCAGGCCTTCTACAATGAGCAGTTCTTC. Protein: CASSEQQAFYNEQFF.

This clonotype was observed a few times. The chain has TRBV11-3 and TRBJ2-6, with D possibly TRBD1 on 5 matching bases. Germline V lookup: CDR1 SGHNT, CDR2 YENEEA. The CDR3 is 15 residues long. Deletions cut 5 bases from V and 2 bases from J, with 10 bases between. CDR3 amino acids: CASSPLGAGANVLTF. DNA for the CDR3: TGTGCCAGCAGCCCCCTAGGGGCTGGGGCCAACGTCCTGACTTTC.

This clonotype has at least ten counts. This chain uses TRBV12-3 or TRBV12-4 with TRBJ1-2, with TRBD1 matching 8 bases. The junction had 5 bases not matched to a gene; V was cut back by 1 base and J by 4 bases. This CDR3 is 15 amino acids long. The CDR3 spells CASSLGAGTGYGYTF. For the CDR3, the DNA is TGTGCCAGCAGTTTAGGAGCCGGGACAGGCTATGGCTACACCTTC.

This clonotype was detected only a few times. V is TRBV6-2 or TRBV6-3 and J is TRBJ1-1, with TRBD1 as a possible D gene (6 bases). This CDR3 has 14 amino acids. Deletions cut 4 bases from V and 5 bases from J, with 14 bases between. Germline V lookup: CDR1 MNHEY, CDR2 SVGEGT. The CDR3 reads CASSLQGGWTEAFF. CDR3 sequence (DNA): TGTGCCAGCAGTTTACAGGGAGGTTGGACTGAAGCTTTCTTT.

V and J are TRBV27 and TRBJ2-7; D unclear. The CDR3 loop spans 9 amino acids. Trimming pared 10 bases from V and 3 bases from J, leaving 4 bases between. Germline V gene lookup returns CDR1 MNHEY and CDR2 SMNVEV (reference sequence). This chain's CDR3 is CAKLYEQYF. In nucleotides, the CDR3 is TGTGCCAAACTCTACGAGCAGTACTTC.

This clonotype was detected only a few times. The chain is built from TRBV30 and TRBJ2-2; D is uncertain. Germline CDR1 and CDR2: GTSNPN and SVGIG (reference sequence). V lost 4 bases and J 7 bases, leaving 10 bases between the germline ends. The CDR3 has 12 amino acids. The CDR3 loop is CAWTPVHGELFF. In DNA form, the CDR3 reads TGTGCCTGGACACCGGTGCACGGGGAGCTGTTTTTT.

This chain joins TRBV23-1 and TRBJ1-5; no definite D call. TRBV23-1 is sorted into the ORF group, with uncertain function. The CDR3 length is 19 residues. V dropped 0 bases and J dropped 0 bases, with 18 bases sitting between them. In DNA form, the CDR3 reads TGCGCCAGCAGTCAATCGGTTATCAGTGCACAAGATAGCAATCAGCCCCAGCATTTT. This sequence encodes CASSQSVISAQDSNQPQHF.

The chain joins TRBV4-3 to TRBJ2-3; D is possibly TRBD2 (5 bases). V lost 0 bases, J lost 0 bases, and 10 bases lay in between. This CDR3 comprises 16 residues. Germline V gene sequence: CDR1 LGHNA, CDR2 YSLEER. CDR3 coding DNA: TGCGCCAGCAGCCAAGACTGGACTTCTAGCACAGATACGCAGTATTTT. This translates into CASSQDWTSSTDTQYF.

About this clonotype: Because the CDR3's place on the DNA is in doubt, the DNA is left out and the CDR3 is given as listed by TCRdb. V is TRBV7-5 and J is TRBJ2-4; the table's D call, TRBD1, has no DNA check behind it. TRBV7-5 is designated a pseudogene. The CDR3 is 21 amino acids long, termini counted. The CDR3 loop is CISVPEAKRTGRNLAKNIQYF.

The genes are TRBV9 and TRBJ1-3; the D is unclear. CDR1 and CDR2 from the germline V gene are SGDLS and YYNGEE. V was clipped by 0 bases and J by 0 bases, with 7 bases between them. The CDR3 is made up of 15 amino acids. The CDR3 nucleotides are TGTGCCAGCAGCGTAGGAACAGTCTCTGGAAACACCATATATTTT. Its protein product is CASSVGTVSGNTIYF.

This clonotype came up a few times. This CDR3 reads CSARQNTEAFF. In nucleotides, the CDR3 is TGCAGTGCTAGACAGAACACTGAAGCTTTCTTT. The V and J genes are TRBV20-1 and TRBJ1-1; D call uncertain. Deletions cut 2 bases from V and 1 base from J, with 2 bases between. Germline lookup yields CDR1 DFQATT and CDR2 SNEGSKA (reference sequence). The CDR3 totals 11 residues.

Only a few counts were recorded for this clonotype. The J gene is TRBJ2-3, the V gene TRBV6-1; D uncertain. The CDR3 covers 16 residues. V dropped 1 base and J dropped 0 bases, with 11 bases sitting between them. Germline V gene lookup returns CDR1 MNHNS and CDR2 SASEGT. The CDR3 nucleotides read TGTGCCAGCAGTGAAGGGGTAACTCGAAGCACAGATACGCAGTATTTT. It yields the protein CASSEGVTRSTDTQYF.

This clonotype showed up many times. The chain is built from TRBV2 and TRBJ2-1; 7 positions agree with TRBD1. This CDR3 region has 16 residues. The J segment lost 6 bases and the V segment lost 7 bases, leaving 15 bases of the junction unmatched. Germline V gives CDR1 SNHLY, CDR2 FYNNEI. The CDR3 DNA sequence: TGTGCCAGCATACCCCCGGGCCGAGGGGGCTTCAATGAGCAGTTCTTC. Translated, it gives CASIPPGRGGFNEQFF. Full variable domain (remainder filled in from reference TRBV2 and TRBJ2-1): EPEVTQTPSHQVTQMGQEVILRCVPISNHLYFYWYRQILGQKVEFLVSFYNNEISEKSEIFDDQFSVERPDGSNFTLKIRSTKLEDSAMYFCASIPPGRGGFNEQFFGPGTRLTVL.

CDR3 sequence (DNA): TGTGCCACCAGGACTAGCGGGAACAATGAGCAGTTCTTC. Protein sequence: CATRTSGNNEQFF. This chain connects TRBV24-1 to TRBJ2-1, with TRBD2 identical over 11 bases. V trimming: 7 bases; J trimming: 5 bases; junction bases outside the gene matches: 0. The CDR3 contains 13 residues. Germline V CDR1 and CDR2: KGHDR, SFDVKD.

The rearrangement links TRBV19 to TRBJ1-5; no definite D call. Germline loops: CDR1 LNHDA, CDR2 SQIVND (reference sequence). This CDR3 has 14 residues. V was shortened by 2 bases and J by 5 bases, with 10 bases between the two germline ends. CDR3 loop: CASSIRQPDQPQHF. Here the CDR3 DNA reads TGTGCCAGTAGTATAAGGCAGCCTGATCAGCCCCAGCATTTT.